Listed here are 3 T cell receptor beta chains from one sample, sequenced in a study of regulatory T cells in long-lasting Graves disease. Time point meaning: newly diagnosed GD, antithyroid drugs for less than 3 months. PBMC-extracted RNA yielded the TCR library. Through Arm-PCR of CDR3 regions and iRepertoire HTBI primers, TCR beta libraries were built. TCRdb re-derived calls from the multiplex PCR reads in MiXCR, one entry per CDR3 protein. The table records about 240,000 distinct CDR3 sequences, just over 20% of them present only once. Here the sequenced sample was peripheral blood mononuclear cells (PBMCs), taken at new diagnosis, from a patient treated with antithyroid drugs. The receptors come from a female donor with Graves disease.

The sample holds many counts of this clonotype. The J gene is TRBJ2-3, the V gene TRBV5-1; 7 bases are a match to TRBD2. The CDR3 contains 16 residues. Germline V gene data show CDR1 as SGHRS and CDR2 as YFSETQ. V was pared by 7 bases and J by 5 bases, with 16 bases of the junction left unmatched. In DNA, the CDR3 is TGCGCCAGCCGGGGGGACCCGGGCTCAATGGGAGATACGCAGTATTTT. Translating it yields CASRGDPGSMGDTQYF.

In this sample, this clonotype turned up a few times. This may stem from a read error, because a much larger clone lies one nucleotide away. The chain employs TRBV6-1 and TRBJ1-2, with 10 positions matching TRBD1. The length of the CDR3 is 15 residues. The V segment lost 4 bases and the J segment 8 bases; nucleotides outside the gene matches: 10. Germline lookup yields CDR1 MNHNS and CDR2 SASEGT. CDR3 region: CASSGLGQGFSGYTF. The CDR3 coding sequence is TGTGCCAGCAGTGGACTGGGACAGGGGTTTAGCGGCTACACCTTC.

This clonotype was observed at least ten times. This chain joins TRBV6-5 and TRBJ1-6; 8 nucleotides line up with TRBD1. Trimming removed 0 bases from V and 7 bases from J; junction bases left unmatched: 5. Germline V lookup: CDR1 MNHEY, CDR2 SVGAGI. This CDR3 spans 16 amino acids. The CDR3 protein is CASSYSDRERNSPLHF. DNA of the CDR3: TGTGCCAGCAGTTACTCGGACAGGGAGAGAAATTCACCCCTCCACTTT.